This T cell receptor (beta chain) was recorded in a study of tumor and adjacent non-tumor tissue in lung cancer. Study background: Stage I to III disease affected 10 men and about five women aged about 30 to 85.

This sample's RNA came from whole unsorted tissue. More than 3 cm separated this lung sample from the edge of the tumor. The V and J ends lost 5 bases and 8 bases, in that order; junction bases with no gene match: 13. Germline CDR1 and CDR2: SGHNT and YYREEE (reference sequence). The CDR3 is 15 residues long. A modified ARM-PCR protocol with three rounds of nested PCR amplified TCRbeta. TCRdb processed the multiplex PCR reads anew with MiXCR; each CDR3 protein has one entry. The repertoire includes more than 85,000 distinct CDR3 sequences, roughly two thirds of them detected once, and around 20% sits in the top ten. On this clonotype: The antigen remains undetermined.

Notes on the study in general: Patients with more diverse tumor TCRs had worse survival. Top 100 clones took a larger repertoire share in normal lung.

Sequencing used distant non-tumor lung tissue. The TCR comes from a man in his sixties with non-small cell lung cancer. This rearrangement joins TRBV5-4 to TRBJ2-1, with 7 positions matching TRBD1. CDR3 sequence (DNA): TGTGCCAGCAGTCAGCGACAGGGAGCCTATGATGAGCAGTTCTTC. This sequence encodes CASSQRQGAYDEQFF.